Reported below is one T cell receptor beta chain. Its cognate antigen has yet to be identified. This sample stems from a study of cytomegalovirus exposure and HLA in healthy donors (dated by TCRdb to 2016 to 2017). Turning to the overall study: An earlier analysis of a few hundred of the donors reported 250 to 300 Gb of sequence data and 95 million to 130 million unique TCR beta sequences obtained from about 200 million T cells. Donor age, sex, ethnicity and CMV serostatus were compiled together with the repertoire data. An early release covering some 640 HLA-typed donors comprised roughly 300 gigabases of sequencing data and around 80 million unique TCR sequences. The study combined high-throughput TCR immunosequencing, statistical association of individual TCRs with disease status, and machine learning to predict cytomegalovirus infection status. Among a few hundred genotyped donors of the cohort, an average of roughly 240,000 unique TCR beta nucleotide sequences were sequenced per donor, around 20% of them non-productive. The aim of the study was to test whether cataloging public T cell receptors could identify signatures of past pathogen exposure. The genetic ancestry cluster associated with self-reported Caucasian donors included 80% to 90% of the roughly 360 genotyped donors. The study used immunosequencing to profile the T cell repertoires of some 600 subjects and linked those repertoires to cytomegalovirus serostatus. Because of strong linkage in the cohort, roughly five DR-DQ haplotypes were treated as single units for association and clustering. A separate validation cohort of 100 to 150 different subjects was used in addition to the 666-subject first cohort. Typing coverage varied by locus: roughly 629-640 donors for A, B, C, DRB1 and DQB1; roughly 520 for DQA1; approximately 570 for DPA1; roughly 450 for DPB1. An earlier analysis of approximately 500 of the donors applied high-throughput TCR beta sequencing to assess whether each TCR beta V gene segment acted as functional or pseudogenic. HLA typing covered class I and class II loci at four-digit resolution. A later analysis re-analyzed previously published TCR beta repertoires from 500 to 700 donors and added high-resolution HLA genotyping to study TCR occurrence patterns. Rather than using new phenotypic data, the later analysis identified candidate immune exposures from TCR beta sequences and from how often those sequences occurred across donors. A later genetic analysis used genome-wide SNP genotypes for about 65% of the 666 donors, treating that subset as a discovery cohort. Every discovery cohort repertoire had been produced on one sequencing platform. Overall study outcomes, separate from this receptor: The presence/absence analyses assumed that sequencing depth was roughly uniform across donors, and that assumption may not be true. In an earlier analysis of 587 of the donors, most TCR beta V segments appeared in productive rearrangements about 90% or about 30% of the time, broadly matching IMGT annotations. The authors suggested that the approach could potentially be generalized to other disease states and immunological phenotypes. According to a later analysis, TCR association rates differed among HLA loci, with DRB1 alleles showing the most associated TCRs and HLA-C alleles showing the fewest. A cluster of highly shared sequence variants was judged likely to be a technical artifact of the sequencing pipeline. V-gene and J-gene trimming of TCR beta chains was associated with a missense DCLRE1C variant in a later genetic analysis, and the association was replicated in an independent cohort. Cytomegalovirus status was reported to be diagnosed by the classifier with high specificity and sensitivity in both the original and validation cohorts. The study gave a list of 150 to 200 TCR beta chains associated with cytomegalovirus. Correlated functional status among segregating V segments might be attributable to linkage disequilibrium, but an unknown experimental factor could not be ruled out. The earlier analysis of almost 600 of the donors excluded some 15 rarely observed V segments, including chromosome 9 orphons, because counts were too low. HLA typing was unavailable for some donors at each locus, so association tests used only the typed subset. Because the 87-base-pair reads could not distinguish some IMGT-functional V segments, including TRBV6-2 and TRBV6-3, those segments were excluded. Most CMV-associated TCR beta chains appeared to be HLA-restricted in a later analysis, and the HLA associations seemed to be driven largely by CMV exposure. This cohort had only TCR beta chains sequenced, and the lack of alpha or paired-chain data limited which features could be detected. A further reported finding was that TCR beta sequences accurately predicted the HLA-A and HLA-B alleles for most subjects in the first cohort. A later analysis found that HLA-associated TCR beta chains were more clonally expanded and had lower generation probabilities than equally common non-associated chains. In vitro tests confirmed that three of the cytomegalovirus-associated TCR beta chains recognize cytomegalovirus antigens. In a later genetic analysis, fewer N-insertions in productive TCRs were reported among donors in an Asian-associated ancestry cluster than the roughly 700-donor mean. The only immune exposure information available for the cohort was CMV serostatus. In a later analysis, about 16,000 TCR beta sequences were associated with specific HLA alleles at a false discovery rate of 0.05. While some public TCRs were present in many individuals, most TCR sequences turned up only very rarely across donors. When HLA alleles, especially DR and DQ, strongly co-occurred, TCR associations were difficult to assign to individual alleles. Several of the top co-occurrence clusters appeared to be linked to parvovirus B19, influenza, CMV and Epstein-Barr virus, according to a later analysis.

To prepare the library, the immunoSEQ multiplex PCR assay was applied. For the multiplex PCR, a mixture combining 60 forward primers for TCR Vbeta segments and 13 reverse primers for TCR Jbeta segments was used. A multiplex PCR assay on genomic DNA amplified the CDR3 region of rearranged TCR beta genes. The Illumina HiSeq System was used to sequence the amplified TCR beta libraries as 87-base-pair reads. In the paper's pipeline: A later analysis tallied around 87 million unique TCR beta chains across the 666 repertoires, and about 12 million of those chains were shared by two or more donors. A nearest-neighbor algorithm error-corrected the raw reads and collapsed the reads into unique sequences, merging closely related sequences to remove PCR and sequencing errors. CDR3 sequences were aligned to IMGT reference sequences to assign V, D and J gene segments. For a sequence to be retained, a match of at least six nucleotides was required to both a V gene segment and a J gene segment. Rearrangements were called productive when the CDR3 lacked stop codons and stayed in frame with V and J; all others were non-productive. CDR3 was defined according to IMGT convention as the region running from the second conserved V-encoded cysteine to the conserved J-encoded phenylalanine. The earlier analysis of about 530 of the donors excluded any sequence lacking an unambiguous match to a single V gene segment. An earlier analysis of approximately 590 of the donors called V segments functional above 56.7% productive rearrangements and segregating when the between-donor standard deviation exceeded 5%. To diagnose cytomegalovirus status from the catalog of TCR beta chain sequences, a statistical classification framework was built. In a later analysis, TCR nucleotide sequences were compared against IMGT/GENE-DB human TR gene sequences so that V and J genes could be assigned. The TCRdist pipeline was used in a later analysis to assign CDR3 sequences and most-parsimonious VDJ recombination scenarios. In a later analysis, each TCR beta chain was defined by its CDR3 amino acid sequence together with its V-gene family, and reads lacking a unique V-gene family were excluded. In a later analysis, approximately 640 highly shared, low-generation-probability nucleotide sequences were removed to address suspected cross-contamination and a sequencing artifact. In a later analysis, a clonal expansion index was calculated for each public chain from normalized within-repertoire ranks of inferred template counts. In a later analysis, generation probabilities were computed using a VDJ recombination model fitted to out-of-frame rearrangements, and the results were checked against IGoR. In a later analysis, TCR-TCR, TCR-HLA and TCR-CMV co-occurrence was scored with hypergeometric tests, and a repertoire-size bias correction was applied to TCR pairs. False discovery rates were estimated in a later analysis by permuting HLA or CMV assignments 20 times. A later analysis grouped co-occurring TCRs with DBSCAN, adding TCRdist sequence similarity when clustering within HLA-allele-positive subsets. Repertoires with fewer than 30,000 or more than 120,000 public chains, plus five repertoires with anomalous nucleotide sharing, were excluded from co-occurrence clustering. Entries here come from immuneACCESS through TCRdb and include only in-frame sequences with V and J called. Some clones fail to appear in such tables; in the studies checked, an unresolved V gene covers under half of the shortfall, and the cause of the remainder is unknown. The V and J calls and the clone size are those of that table, but D and trimming were determined from the DNA. The sample's table lists a count of about 140,000 clones. Of the sample, 0.9% to 1% falls within the top ten clones.

The cohort comprised around 690 healthy bone marrow donors. All cohort members were sampled while nominally healthy, although unrecorded immune exposures were likely present. The donor was CMV seronegative and was included in the group of over 300 seronegative cohort members. Every donor gave a peripheral blood sample, and the peripheral blood mononuclear cells from that sample were used for TCR beta sequencing. The Qiagen DNeasy Blood Extraction Kit was used to extract genomic DNA from the blood cell samples. For CDR1 and CDR2, the germline V gene lists ENHRY and SYGVKD. Inclusive of the bounding cysteine and phenylalanine, the CDR3 is 11 residues long. The retained sequence is limited to the CDR3, 33 bases, with the frame set at the first base. The germline ends are 5 bases apart after V is trimmed by 2 bases and J by 6 bases.

The TCR originated in a male donor in good health and CMV-seronegative. Material: PBMCs. The sequence links TRBV10-3 to TRBJ2-7, with an unclear D gene assignment. The CDR3: CAISELSEQYF. The DNA is TGTGCCATCAGTGAGCTAAGCGAGCAGTACTTC.